These 5 T cell receptor beta chains were all obtained from the same sample, sequenced in a study of shared clonotypes between healthy human individuals. The protocol was immunoSEQ multiplex PCR, while the TCRdb copy is restricted to in-frame clones and leaves out a portion. The sample carries about 2,200,000 clones, about 92% recorded once. Naive CD8 cells, CD45RO-negative and positively selected for CCR7, excluded terminally differentiated effector memory CD45RA+ cells. Sequencing was done on a sample of naive CD8+ T cells from PBMCs. The receptor source for this set is a man aged 18 to 29 in good health. Some clones in this sample may be carry-over from other donors' samples.

Worth noting for this clone: The same CDR3 can be traced to other DNA sequences in this sample. The chain couples TRBV19 to TRBJ2-7; maybe TRBD1 (5 bases). This CDR3 has 14 residues. CDR1 is LNHDA, CDR2 SQIVND, per germline (reference sequence). Trimming cost V 2 bases and J 3 bases, with 11 bases left between them. CDR3: CASSILWGSYEQYF. Here the CDR3 DNA reads TGTGCCAGTAGTATACTGTGGGGCAGCTACGAGCAGTACTTC.

The rearrangement uses TRBV2 and TRBJ1-5; possible D gene TRBD1, 6 bases. From germline, CDR1 is SNHLY and CDR2 FYNNEI. The V end was cut by 6 bases, the J end by 0 bases, with 9 bases between. The CDR3 is 14 amino acids. Here the CDR3 reads CASRGDNSNQPQHF. The DNA of the CDR3 is TGTGCCAGCAGGGGGGACAATAGCAATCAGCCCCAGCATTTT.

The rearrangement uses TRBV27 and TRBJ2-1; D is undetermined. The germline V gene encodes CDR1 MNHEY and CDR2 SMNVEV (reference sequence). The CDR3 loop spans 14 amino acids. The germline V and J ends were trimmed by 2 bases and 8 bases, with 13 bases remaining between them. CDR3 in DNA: TGTGCCAGCAGTTTACGCGGTACGTTCCATGAGCAGTTCTTC. This encodes CASSLRGTFHEQFF.

The gene calls are TRBV7-8 and TRBJ2-5; D is ambiguous. CDR3 size: 11 residues. Germline CDR1 and CDR2: SGHVS and FQNEAQ. Deletions cut 5 bases from V and 7 bases from J, with 8 bases between. The CDR3 DNA sequence: TGTGCCAGCAGCCCTGGCGGGACCCAGTACTTC. This gives the protein CASSPGGTQYF.

The chain uses TRBV6-1 and TRBJ1-2; D gene uncertain. The length of the CDR3 is 15 residues. V shed 5 bases and J shed 6 bases, with 19 bases lying between them. Germline V gene data show CDR1 as MNHNS and CDR2 as SASEGT. The CDR3 sequence is CASSPWSATGDGYTF. CDR3 nucleotides: TGTGCCAGCAGTCCCTGGAGTGCCACCGGCGATGGCTACACCTTC.